The clone carrying this T cell receptor (beta chain) was detected ten times or more. No antigen is known for it. The source of the sample is a study of neurological immune-mediated disorders. Study-wide results and limits: When the repertoires were grouped phylogenetically, those of 18 of the 34 multiple sclerosis patients came together in a single cluster of related CDR3 sequences, which points to a possible repertoire-level signature.

Each TCR transcript was tagged with a 10-nucleotide random UMI during 5'RACE. Via MiXCR, TCRdb re-called the 5' RACE reads, giving one row per CDR3 protein. The table has 40,000 to 50,000 distinct CDR3 sequences, about 2% seen once. PBMCs numbering 2 million and stored at -80 C yielded the unsorted libraries. This CDR3 has 14 amino acids. Trimming stripped 7 bases from V and 0 bases from J, with 12 bases between. Germline CDR1 reads SGHDT; CDR2 reads YYEEEE. The TCR originated in a woman in her forties with multiple sclerosis. The sample comprised PBMCs. The chain carries TRBV5-6 and TRBJ2-3; D call uncertain. This CDR3 is CASCRGPSTDTQYF. The CDR3 DNA is TGTGCCAGCTGCAGAGGTCCTAGCACAGATACGCAGTATTTT. Using reference TRBV5-6 and TRBJ2-3 for the parts outside the CDR3, the full variable domain is DAGVTQSPTHLIKTRGQQVTLRCSPKSGHDTVSWYQQALGQGPQFIFQYYEEEERQRGNFPDRFSGHQFPNYSSELNVNALLLGDSALYLCASCRGPSTDTQYFGPGTRLTVL.